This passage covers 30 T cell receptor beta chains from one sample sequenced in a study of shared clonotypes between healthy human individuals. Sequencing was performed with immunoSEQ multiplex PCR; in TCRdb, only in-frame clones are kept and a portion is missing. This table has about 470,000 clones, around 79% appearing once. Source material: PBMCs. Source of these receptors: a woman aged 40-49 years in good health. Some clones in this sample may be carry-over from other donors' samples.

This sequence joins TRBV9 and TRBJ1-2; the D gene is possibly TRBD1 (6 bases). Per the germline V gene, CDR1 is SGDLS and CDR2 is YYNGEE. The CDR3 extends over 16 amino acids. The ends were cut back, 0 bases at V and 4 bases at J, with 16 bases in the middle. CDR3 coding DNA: TGTGCCAGCAGCGTAGAGGTCGCAGGGGAGGGCTATGGCTACACCTTC. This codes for CASSVEVAGEGYGYTF.

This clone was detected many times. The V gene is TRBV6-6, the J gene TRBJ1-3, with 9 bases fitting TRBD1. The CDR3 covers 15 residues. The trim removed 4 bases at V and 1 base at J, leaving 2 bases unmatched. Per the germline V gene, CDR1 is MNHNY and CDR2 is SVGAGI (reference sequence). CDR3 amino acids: CASSWDRASGNTIYF. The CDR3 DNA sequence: TGTGCCAGCAGTTGGGACAGGGCTTCTGGAAACACCATATATTTT.

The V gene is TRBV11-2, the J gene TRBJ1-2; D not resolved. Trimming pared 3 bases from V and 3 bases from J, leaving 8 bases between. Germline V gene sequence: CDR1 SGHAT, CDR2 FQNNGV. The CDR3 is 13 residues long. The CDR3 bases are TGTGCCAGCAGCTTTAGTACAGACTATGGCTACACCTTC. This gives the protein CASSFSTDYGYTF. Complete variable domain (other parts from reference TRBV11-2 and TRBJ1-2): EAGVAQSPRYKIIEKRQSVAFWCNPISGHATLYWYQQILGQGPKLLIQFQNNGVVDDSQLPKDRFSAERLKGVDSTLKIQPAKLEDSAVYLCASSFSTDYGYTFGSGTRLTVV.

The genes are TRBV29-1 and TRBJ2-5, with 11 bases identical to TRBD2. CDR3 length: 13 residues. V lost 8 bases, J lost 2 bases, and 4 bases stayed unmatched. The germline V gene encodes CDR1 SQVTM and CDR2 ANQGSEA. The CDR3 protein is CSSWTSGQETQYF. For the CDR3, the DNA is TGCAGCTCCTGGACTAGCGGGCAAGAGACCCAGTACTTC.

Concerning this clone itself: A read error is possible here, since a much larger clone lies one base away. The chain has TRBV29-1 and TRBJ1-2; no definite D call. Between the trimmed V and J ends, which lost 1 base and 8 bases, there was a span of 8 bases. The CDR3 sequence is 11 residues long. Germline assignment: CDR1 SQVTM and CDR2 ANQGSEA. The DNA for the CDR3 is TGCAGCGTTGAAGTTAAGCAGGGCTACACCTTC. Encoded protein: CSVEVKQGYTF.

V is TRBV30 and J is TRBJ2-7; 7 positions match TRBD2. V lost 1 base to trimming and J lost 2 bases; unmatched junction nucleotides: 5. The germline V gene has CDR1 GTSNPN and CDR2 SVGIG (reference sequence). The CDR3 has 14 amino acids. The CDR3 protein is CAWSAAGVPYEQYF. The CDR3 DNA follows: TGTGCCTGGAGTGCGGCGGGAGTCCCCTACGAGCAGTACTTC.

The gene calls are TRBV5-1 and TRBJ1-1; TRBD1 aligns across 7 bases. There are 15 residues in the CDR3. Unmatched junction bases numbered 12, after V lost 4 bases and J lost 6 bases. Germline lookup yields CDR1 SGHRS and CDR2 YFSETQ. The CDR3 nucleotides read TGCGCCAGCAGCCCAGGGGGGTCGTACCTCCCTGAAGCTTTCTTT. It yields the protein CASSPGGSYLPEAFF.

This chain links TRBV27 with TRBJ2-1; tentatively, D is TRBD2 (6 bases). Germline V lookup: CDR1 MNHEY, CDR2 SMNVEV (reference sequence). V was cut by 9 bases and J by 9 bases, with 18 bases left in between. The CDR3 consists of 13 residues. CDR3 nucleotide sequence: TGTGCCAGTATGTCGACTAGAAGCCTTGAGCAGTTCTTC. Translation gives CASMSTRSLEQFF.

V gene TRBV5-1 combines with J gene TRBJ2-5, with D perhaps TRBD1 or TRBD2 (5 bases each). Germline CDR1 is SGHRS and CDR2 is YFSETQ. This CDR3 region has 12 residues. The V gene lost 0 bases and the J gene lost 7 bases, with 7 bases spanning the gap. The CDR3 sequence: CASSLVGVTQYF. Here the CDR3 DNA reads TGCGCCAGCAGCTTGGTGGGGGTGACCCAGTACTTC.

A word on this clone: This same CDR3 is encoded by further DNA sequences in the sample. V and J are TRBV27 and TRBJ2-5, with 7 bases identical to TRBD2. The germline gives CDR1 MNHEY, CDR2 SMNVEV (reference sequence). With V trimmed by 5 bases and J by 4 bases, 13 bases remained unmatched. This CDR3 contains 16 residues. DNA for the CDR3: TGTGCCAGCAGTCTAGCCAGCGGGAAATACGGAGAGACCCAGTACTTC. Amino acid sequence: CASSLASGKYGETQYF.

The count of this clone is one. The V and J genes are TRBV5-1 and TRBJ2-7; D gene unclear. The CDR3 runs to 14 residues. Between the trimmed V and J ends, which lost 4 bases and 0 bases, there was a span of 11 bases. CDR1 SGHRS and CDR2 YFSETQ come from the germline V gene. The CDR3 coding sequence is TGCGCCAGCAGCCTCACCACAAACTCCTACGAGCAGTACTTC. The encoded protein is CASSLTTNSYEQYF.

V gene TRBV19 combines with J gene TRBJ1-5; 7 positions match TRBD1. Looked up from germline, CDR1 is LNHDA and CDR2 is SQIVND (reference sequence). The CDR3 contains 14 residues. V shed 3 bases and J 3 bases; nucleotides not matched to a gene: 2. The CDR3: CASSMDRFNQPQHF. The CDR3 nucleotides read TGTGCCAGTAGTATGGACAGGTTCAATCAGCCCCAGCATTTT.

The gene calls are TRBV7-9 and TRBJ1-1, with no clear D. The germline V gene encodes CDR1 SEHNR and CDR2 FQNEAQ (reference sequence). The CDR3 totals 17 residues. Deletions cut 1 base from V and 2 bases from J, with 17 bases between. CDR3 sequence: CASSLDPGGSLNTEAFF. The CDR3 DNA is TGTGCCAGCAGCTTAGATCCTGGCGGAAGCCTAAACACTGAAGCTTTCTTT.

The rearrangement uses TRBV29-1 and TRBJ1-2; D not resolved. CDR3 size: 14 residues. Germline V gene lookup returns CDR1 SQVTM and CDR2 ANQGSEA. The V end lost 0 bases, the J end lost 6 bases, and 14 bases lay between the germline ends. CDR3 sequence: CSVEDRGSGNGYTF. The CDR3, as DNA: TGCAGCGTTGAAGATCGTGGGTCTGGGAATGGCTACACCTTC.

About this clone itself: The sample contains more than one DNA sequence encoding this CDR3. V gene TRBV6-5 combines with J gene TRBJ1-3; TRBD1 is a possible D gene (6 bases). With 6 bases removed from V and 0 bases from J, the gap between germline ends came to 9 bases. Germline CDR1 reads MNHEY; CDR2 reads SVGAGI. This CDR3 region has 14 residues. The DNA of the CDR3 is TGTGCCAGCAGGCAGGGGATCTCTGGAAACACCATATATTTT. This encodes CASRQGISGNTIYF.

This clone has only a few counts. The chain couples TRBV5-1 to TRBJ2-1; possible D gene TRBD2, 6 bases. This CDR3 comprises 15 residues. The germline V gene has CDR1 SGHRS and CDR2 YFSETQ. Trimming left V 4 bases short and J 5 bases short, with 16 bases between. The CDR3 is CASSPRQGGNNEQFF. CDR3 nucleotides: TGCGCCAGCAGCCCCCGGCAGGGAGGCAACAATGAGCAGTTCTTC.

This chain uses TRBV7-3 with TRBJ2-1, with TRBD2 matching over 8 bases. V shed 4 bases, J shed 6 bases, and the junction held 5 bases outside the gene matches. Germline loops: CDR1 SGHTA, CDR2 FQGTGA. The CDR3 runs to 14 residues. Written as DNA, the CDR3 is TGTGCCAGCAGCTGGAGCGGGAGAGGCAATGAGCAGTTCTTC. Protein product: CASSWSGRGNEQFF.

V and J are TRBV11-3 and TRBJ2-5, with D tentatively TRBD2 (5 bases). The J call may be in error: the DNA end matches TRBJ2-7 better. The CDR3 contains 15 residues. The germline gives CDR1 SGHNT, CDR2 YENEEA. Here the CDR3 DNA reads TGTGCCAGCAGTGAAGCCGGGGAGACCTCCTACGAGCAGTACTTC. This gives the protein CASSEAGETSYEQYF.

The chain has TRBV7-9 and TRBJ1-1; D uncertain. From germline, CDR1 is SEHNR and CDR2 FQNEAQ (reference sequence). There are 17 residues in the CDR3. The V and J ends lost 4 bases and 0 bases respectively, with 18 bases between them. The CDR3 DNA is TGTGCCAGCAGCTCCCCGATCAGGTTCGTCATGAACACTGAAGCTTTCTTT. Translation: CASSSPIRFVMNTEAFF.

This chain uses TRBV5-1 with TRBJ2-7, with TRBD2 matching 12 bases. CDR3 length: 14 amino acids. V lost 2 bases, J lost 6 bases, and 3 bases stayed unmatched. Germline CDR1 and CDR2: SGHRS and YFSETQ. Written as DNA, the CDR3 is TGCGCCAGCAGCTTAGGACTAGCGGGATTCGAGCAGTACTTC. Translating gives CASSLGLAGFEQYF.

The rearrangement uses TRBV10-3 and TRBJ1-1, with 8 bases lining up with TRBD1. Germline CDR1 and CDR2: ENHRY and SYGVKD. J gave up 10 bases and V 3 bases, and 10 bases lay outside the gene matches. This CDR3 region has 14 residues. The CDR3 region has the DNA TGTGCCATCAGTGACGGGACAGGTTGGGGGAGAGCTTTCTTT. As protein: CAISDGTGWGRAFF.

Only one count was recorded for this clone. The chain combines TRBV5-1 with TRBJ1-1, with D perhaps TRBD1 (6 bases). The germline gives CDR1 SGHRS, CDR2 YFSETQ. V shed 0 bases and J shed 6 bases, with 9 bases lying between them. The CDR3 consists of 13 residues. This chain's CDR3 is CASSLEGGPEAFF. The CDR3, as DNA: TGCGCCAGCAGCTTGGAGGGGGGCCCTGAAGCTTTCTTT.

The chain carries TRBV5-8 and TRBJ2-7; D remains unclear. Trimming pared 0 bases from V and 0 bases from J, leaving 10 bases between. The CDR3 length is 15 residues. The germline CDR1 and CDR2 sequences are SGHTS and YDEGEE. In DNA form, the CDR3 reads TGTGCCAGCAGCTTGGGCCCCTCGAGCTCCTACGAGCAGTACTTC. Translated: CASSLGPSSSYEQYF.

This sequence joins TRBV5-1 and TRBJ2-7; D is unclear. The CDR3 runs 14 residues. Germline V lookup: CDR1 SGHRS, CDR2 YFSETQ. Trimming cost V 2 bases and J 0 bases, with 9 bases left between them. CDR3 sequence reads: CASSFSTNSYEQYF. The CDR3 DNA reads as TGCGCCAGCAGCTTTTCCACAAACTCCTACGAGCAGTACTTC.

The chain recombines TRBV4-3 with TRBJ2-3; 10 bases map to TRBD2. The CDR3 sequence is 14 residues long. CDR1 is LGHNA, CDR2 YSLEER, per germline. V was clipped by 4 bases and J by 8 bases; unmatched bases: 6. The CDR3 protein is CASSLSGRAGTQYF. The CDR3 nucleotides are TGCGCCAGCAGCCTCAGCGGGAGGGCTGGTACGCAGTATTTT.

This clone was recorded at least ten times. CDR3 DNA: TGTGCCAGCAGCCTATCTCCGAACTACGAGCAGTACTTC. It specifies CASSLSPNYEQYF. The chain combines TRBV11-3 with TRBJ2-7; D is uncertain. This CDR3 has 13 amino acids. CDR1 is SGHNT, CDR2 YENEEA, per germline. V lost 5 bases and J lost 3, with 11 bases in between.

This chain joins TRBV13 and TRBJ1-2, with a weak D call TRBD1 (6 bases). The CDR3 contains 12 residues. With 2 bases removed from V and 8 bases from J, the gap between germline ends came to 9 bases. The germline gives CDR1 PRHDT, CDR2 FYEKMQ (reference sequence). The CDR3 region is CASSLYRVGYTF. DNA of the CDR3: TGTGCCAGCAGCTTATACAGGGTCGGCTACACCTTC. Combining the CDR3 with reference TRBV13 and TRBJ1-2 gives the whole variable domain AAGVIQSPRHLIKEKRETATLKCYPIPRHDTVYWYQQGPGQDPQFLISFYEKMQSDKGSIPDRFSAQQFSDYHSELNMSSLELGDSALYFCASSLYRVGYTFGSGTRLTVV.

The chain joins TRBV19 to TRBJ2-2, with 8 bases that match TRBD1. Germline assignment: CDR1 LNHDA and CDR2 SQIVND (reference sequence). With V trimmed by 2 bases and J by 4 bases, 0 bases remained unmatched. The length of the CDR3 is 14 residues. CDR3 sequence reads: CASSIQGATGELFF. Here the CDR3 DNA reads TGTGCCAGTAGTATACAGGGGGCCACCGGGGAGCTGTTTTTT.

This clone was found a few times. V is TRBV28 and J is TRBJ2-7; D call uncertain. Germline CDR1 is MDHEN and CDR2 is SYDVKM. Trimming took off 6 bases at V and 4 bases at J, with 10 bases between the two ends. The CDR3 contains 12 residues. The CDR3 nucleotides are TGTGCCAGCAGGTCCCCCTCGTACGAGCAGTACTTC. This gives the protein CASRSPSYEQYF.

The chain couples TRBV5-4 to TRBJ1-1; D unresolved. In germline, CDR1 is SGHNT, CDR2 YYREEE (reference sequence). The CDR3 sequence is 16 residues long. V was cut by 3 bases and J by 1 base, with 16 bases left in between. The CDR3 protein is CASSSYTHSGNTEAFF. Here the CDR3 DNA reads TGTGCCAGCAGCTCCTACACGCACTCGGGGAACACTGAAGCTTTCTTT. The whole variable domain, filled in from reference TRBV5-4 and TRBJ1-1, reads ETGVTQSPTHLIKTRGQQVTLRCSSQSGHNTVSWYQQALGQGPQFIFQYYREEENGRGNFPPRFSGLQFPNYSSELNVNALELDDSALYLCASSSYTHSGNTEAFFGQGTRLTVV.